The 20 T cell receptor beta chains given below trace back to one sample, sequenced in a study of shared clonotypes between healthy human individuals. This table comes from immunoSEQ multiplex PCR, and its TCRdb copy is limited to in-frame clones, with some not included. This table has roughly 2.5 million clones, over 85% appearing once. The sequencing sample was made of naive CD4+ T cells sorted from blood. Subset given: CD45RA+ positively selected. All receptors come from a man aged 18 to 29 in good health.

The chain is built from TRBV6-1 and TRBJ1-2, with D possibly being TRBD1 (5 bases). The CDR3 length is 14 residues. Per the germline V gene, CDR1 is MNHNS and CDR2 is SASEGT. The V end was cut by 2 bases, the J end by 4 bases, with 11 bases between. The CDR3 nucleotides read TGTGCCAGCAGTGAACAGGGCAGGACCTATGGCTACACCTTC. It specifies CASSEQGRTYGYTF.

This chain joins TRBV28 and TRBJ1-1; perhaps TRBD1 as D (6 bases). Trimming pared 6 bases from V and 3 bases from J, leaving 14 bases between. Germline-derived CDR1 and CDR2 are MDHEN and SYDVKM. This CDR3 has 14 residues. The CDR3 DNA is TGTGCCAGCAGACTGGACAGCCCCCACACTGAAGCTTTCTTT. The encoded protein is CASRLDSPHTEAFF.

This chain links TRBV6-1 with TRBJ2-1, with 11 bases fitting TRBD2. The CDR3 has 15 residues. From germline, CDR1 is MNHNS and CDR2 SASEGT. Unmatched junction bases numbered 5, after V lost 2 bases and J lost 8 bases. In nucleotides, the CDR3 is TGTGCCAGCAGTGAAATACCGGGACTAGCGGATGAGCAGTTCTTC. As protein: CASSEIPGLADEQFF.

The chain joins TRBV6-1 to TRBJ2-2, with D unresolved. This CDR3 region has 15 residues. Germline V lookup: CDR1 MNHNS, CDR2 SASEGT. Trimming shortened V by 3 bases and J by 1 base, and 9 bases separated the two germline ends. CDR3 sequence reads: CASSDLWGNTGELFF. The CDR3 DNA reads as TGTGCCAGCAGTGATTTGTGGGGGAACACCGGGGAGCTGTTTTTT.

V gene TRBV21-1 combines with J gene TRBJ1-2; TRBD1 was called by the table and not checked on the DNA. TRBV21-1 is assigned pseudogene status. The length of the CDR3 is 15 residues. The CDR3 DNA is TGTGCCAGCAGCCGGGGACAGGAGGGTACCTATGGCTACACCTTC. As protein: CASSRGQEGTYGYTF.

The J gene is TRBJ2-7, the V gene TRBV21-1; the tabulated D call, TRBD2, remains unverified against the DNA. TRBV21-1 is a known pseudogene. This CDR3 contains 13 residues. CDR3 in DNA: TGTGCCAGCAGCGCGGGAACCTCCTACGAGCAGTACTTC. Translating it yields CASSAGTSYEQYF.

The chain is built from TRBV18 and TRBJ1-2; D is ambiguous. The CDR3 has 13 residues. The ends were cut back, 3 bases at V and 1 base at J, with 6 bases in the middle. The germline V gene has CDR1 KGHSH and CDR2 LQKENI. The DNA of the CDR3 is TGTGCCAGCTCACCCCCGGTTAACTATGGCTACACCTTC. Encoded protein: CASSPPVNYGYTF.

The CDR3 DNA follows: TGTGCCAGCAGTTACTCGACCCAGCGGCTCTACGAGCAGTACTTC. Amino acid sequence: CASSYSTQRLYEQYF. J is TRBJ2-7 and V is TRBV6-5, with a possible D match to TRBD2 (5 bases). V was clipped by 0 bases and J by 3 bases, with 12 bases between them. The length of the CDR3 is 15 residues. Germline V lookup: CDR1 MNHEY, CDR2 SVGAGI.

This chain uses TRBV11-2 with TRBJ1-3; D unresolved. This CDR3 has 16 amino acids. The V gene's germline CDR1 is SGHAT and CDR2 FQNNGV. Trimming stripped 1 base from V and 4 bases from J, with 14 bases between. The CDR3 protein is CASSLAGRQTGNTIYF. For the CDR3, the DNA is TGTGCCAGCAGCTTAGCCGGGCGACAAACAGGAAACACCATATATTTT.

This chain joins TRBV28 and TRBJ1-2; 8 positions agree with TRBD1. Losses at the gene ends were 6 bases for V and 3 bases for J; bases not matched to a gene: 3. The CDR3 spans 13 residues. From germline, CDR1 is MDHEN and CDR2 SYDVKM. CDR3 coding DNA: TGTGCCAGCAGAAGACAGGGGTACTATGGCTACACCTTC. It yields the protein CASRRQGYYGYTF.

The chain uses TRBV19 and TRBJ2-6; D might be TRBD2 (6 bases). The CDR3 contains 17 residues. V gave up 4 bases and J gave up 2 bases, with 15 bases separating them. The germline gives CDR1 LNHDA, CDR2 SQIVND (reference sequence). The CDR3 DNA reads TGTGCCAGTAGTAATAGCGGTTTTGGGACTGGGGCCAACGTCCTGACTTTC. Protein product: CASSNSGFGTGANVLTF.

A word on this clone: This specimen includes other DNA sequences encoding the same CDR3. The V and J genes are TRBV18 and TRBJ1-1, with unresolved D. Deletions cut 2 bases from V and 2 bases from J, with 9 bases between. Looked up from germline, CDR1 is KGHSH and CDR2 is LQKENI. This CDR3 has 14 residues. In nucleotides, the CDR3 is TGTGCCAGCTCACCAGGCGGAACCAACACTGAAGCTTTCTTT. Amino acid sequence: CASSPGGTNTEAFF.

Note on this clone: The sample has other DNA sequences that encode this CDR3 too. CDR3 nucleotide sequence: TGCGCCAGCAGCCAAGGGGGGAATCAGCCCCAGCATTTT. Amino acid sequence: CASSQGGNQPQHF. The chain carries TRBV4-1 and TRBJ1-5, with a tentative D call TRBD1 (5 bases). The germline V and J ends were trimmed by 1 base and 4 bases, with 5 bases remaining between them. CDR3 length: 13 residues. Germline values: CDR1 MGHRA, CDR2 YSYEKL.

The table lists this clone with a count of one. This sequence joins TRBV4-1 and TRBJ2-6, with a tentative D call TRBD2 (7 bases). Trimming pared 0 bases from V and 2 bases from J, leaving 8 bases between. Germline V gives CDR1 MGHRA, CDR2 YSYEKL. The CDR3 consists of 16 residues. CDR3 loop: CASSQEGGAGANVLTF. The DNA for the CDR3 is TGCGCCAGCAGCCAAGAAGGGGGGGCTGGGGCCAACGTCCTGACTTTC.

This clone was seen once. The CDR3 region has the DNA TGTGCCAGCAGCTTAGAGGGGGACAGACAAGAGACCCAGTACTTC. It yields the protein CASSLEGDRQETQYF. The J gene is TRBJ2-5, the V gene TRBV11-1, with 7 bases aligning to TRBD1. From germline, CDR1 is SGHAT and CDR2 FQDESV (reference sequence). This CDR3 region has 15 residues. V trimming: 1 base; J trimming: 2 bases; junction bases outside the gene matches: 4.

This clone was seen just once. The rearrangement joins TRBV2 to TRBJ2-7; the D is unclear. The CDR3 spans 14 residues. Germline lookup yields CDR1 SNHLY and CDR2 FYNNEI. The V gene lost 4 bases and the J gene lost 0 bases, with 10 bases spanning the gap. This chain's CDR3 is CASSGAVSSYEQYF. The CDR3 nucleotides are TGTGCCAGCAGTGGGGCGGTGAGCTCCTACGAGCAGTACTTC.

The genes are TRBV4-1 and TRBJ2-3; D remains unclear. V was trimmed by 2 bases and J by 3 bases, leaving 12 bases between them. The CDR3 is made up of 15 amino acids. Germline V gene sequence: CDR1 MGHRA, CDR2 YSYEKL. In nucleotides, the CDR3 is TGCGCCAGCAGCCAAAACCCTTCTGCTACAGATACGCAGTATTTT. This encodes CASSQNPSATDTQYF.

The chain couples TRBV10-3 to TRBJ2-2; 11 nucleotides line up with TRBD1. J lost 2 bases, V lost 0 bases, and 2 bases had no gene match. In germline, CDR1 is ENHRY, CDR2 SYGVKD. This CDR3 is built from 17 residues. This CDR3 is CAISESRTGGNTGELFF. CDR3 coding DNA: TGTGCCATCAGTGAGTCCCGGACAGGGGGCAACACCGGGGAGCTGTTTTTT.

For this clone: The same CDR3 also results from other DNA sequences found in this sample. This chain joins TRBV6-5 and TRBJ1-2; D is undetermined. CDR3 size: 13 residues. Germline V gives CDR1 MNHEY, CDR2 SVGAGI. V shed 0 bases and J shed 4 bases, with 6 bases lying between them. DNA of the CDR3: TGTGCCAGCAGTTACTCGGGTCTCTATGGCTACACCTTC. Its translation: CASSYSGLYGYTF.

The chain uses TRBV28 and TRBJ1-2; 11 bases match TRBD1. V trimming: 6 bases; J trimming: 1 base; junction bases outside the gene matches: 4. Looked up from germline, CDR1 is MDHEN and CDR2 is SYDVKM. The CDR3 consists of 15 residues. The DNA of the CDR3 is TGTGCCAGCAGGGGGACAGGGGGTCATAACTATGGCTACACCTTC. Encoded protein: CASRGTGGHNYGYTF.